What follows are 30 T cell receptor beta chains derived from one specimen sequenced in a study of shared clonotypes between healthy human individuals. Positive CCR7 selection of CD45RO-negative cells yielded the naive CD8 cells, and terminally differentiated effector memory CD45RA+ cells were excluded. Data came from immunoSEQ multiplex PCR; TCRdb stores just in-frame clones and leaves some out. Of nearly 2 million clones listed, around 96% are singletons. Sequencing was done on a sample of naive CD8+ T cells sorted from blood. Receptors originate from a man aged 18 to 30 in good health.

The chain combines TRBV6-6 with TRBJ1-1; the match to TRBD1 covers 9 bases. Germline CDR1 MNHNY, CDR2 SVGAGI (reference sequence). V gave up 0 bases and J gave up 3 bases; unmatched junction bases: 5. This CDR3 comprises 16 residues. The CDR3 DNA follows: TGTGCCAGCAGTTACTCCCCGGGACAGGGTGACACTGAAGCTTTCTTT. Encoded protein: CASSYSPGQGDTEAFF.

The chain couples TRBV4-2 to TRBJ2-7; 12 bases map to TRBD2. The germline gives CDR1 LGHNA, CDR2 YNFKEQ. V was clipped by 0 bases and J by 5 bases; unmatched bases: 5. The CDR3 has 16 residues. CDR3 DNA sequence: TGTGCCAGCAGCCAAGAGTCACTAGCGGGGGGCGACGAGCAGTACTTC. Translation gives CASSQESLAGGDEQYF.

This clone has a single count. The chain couples TRBV7-8 to TRBJ1-4; 10 bases are shared with TRBD1. The length of the CDR3 is 15 residues. After removal of 4 bases from V and 8 bases from J, the junction contained 7 bases not matched to a gene. Germline V gene lookup returns CDR1 SGHVS and CDR2 FQNEAQ. The CDR3 loop is CASSSWTGGNEKLFF. CDR3 sequence (DNA): TGTGCCAGCAGCTCCTGGACAGGGGGAAACGAAAAACTGTTTTTT.

The chain joins TRBV2 to TRBJ2-1, with 9 positions matching TRBD2. The germline V gene encodes CDR1 SNHLY and CDR2 FYNNEI. The CDR3 runs 16 residues. The V and J ends lost 4 bases and 9 bases, in that order; junction bases with no gene match: 13. The CDR3 loop reads CASSGHSGGLYGEQFF. CDR3 nucleotides: TGTGCCAGCAGTGGTCATAGCGGGGGATTGTATGGTGAGCAGTTCTTC.

The chain uses TRBV2 and TRBJ1-2, with D uncertain. The germline V and J ends were trimmed by 7 bases and 6 bases, with 12 bases remaining between them. This CDR3 has 12 residues. The germline CDR1 and CDR2 sequences are SNHLY and FYNNEI. The CDR3 nucleotides read TGTGCCAGCACGGGTCGCCCCGATGGCTACACCTTC. It codes for CASTGRPDGYTF.

This clone showed up just once. Distinct nucleotide sequences in the sample also encode this CDR3. The chain recombines TRBV7-9 with TRBJ2-7; 10 nucleotides agree with TRBD2. Trimming cost V 3 bases and J 1 base; bases outside gene matches: 3. CDR3 size: 15 residues. Germline V CDR1 and CDR2: SEHNR, FQNEAQ (reference sequence). This CDR3 reads CASSLLTSGSYEQYF. In DNA form, the CDR3 reads TGTGCCAGCAGCTTGCTGACTAGCGGGTCCTACGAGCAGTACTTC. The entire variable domain, with the rest obtained from reference TRBV7-9 and TRBJ2-7, is as follows: DTGVSQNPRHKITKRGQNVTFRCDPISEHNRLYWYRQTLGQGPEFLTYFQNEAQLEKSRLLSDRFSAERPKGSFSTLEIQRTEQGDSAMYLCASSLLTSGSYEQYFGPGTRLTVT.

The chain couples TRBV27 to TRBJ2-7; maybe TRBD2 (7 bases). Trimming took 0 bases from V and 4 from J, leaving 16 bases between them. CDR1 and CDR2 from the germline V gene are MNHEY and SMNVEV (reference sequence). The CDR3 runs 16 residues. In DNA, the CDR3 is TGTGCCAGCAGTTTATCCCCTGGGGGGGCGAGGTACGAGCAGTACTTC. Protein product: CASSLSPGGARYEQYF.

The V and J genes are TRBV10-3 and TRBJ2-7, with TRBD2 matching 11 bases. This CDR3 has 15 residues. J lost 5 bases, V lost 6 bases, and 9 bases had no gene match. Looked up from germline, CDR1 is ENHRY and CDR2 is SYGVKD. CDR3 in DNA: TGTGCCATCAGAACACCTAGCGGGAGGATCGACGAGCAGTACTTC. This encodes CAIRTPSGRIDEQYF.

Concerning this clone: Distinct nucleotide sequences in the sample also encode this CDR3. The chain joins TRBV7-9 to TRBJ2-7; 9 bases fit TRBD1. V dropped 1 base and J dropped 2; count of bases not matched to a gene: 0. Per the germline V gene, CDR1 is SEHNR and CDR2 is FQNEAQ (reference sequence). The CDR3 sequence is 14 residues long. The CDR3 nucleotides are TGTGCCAGCAGCTTAGACAGGGGGCCCTACGAGCAGTACTTC. This sequence encodes CASSLDRGPYEQYF.

The chain recombines TRBV11-2 with TRBJ2-5; perhaps TRBD2 as D (5 bases). Germline lookup yields CDR1 SGHAT and CDR2 FQNNGV. The CDR3 contains 12 residues. Trimming pared 6 bases from V and 4 bases from J, leaving 9 bases between. This CDR3 is CASRTGLETQYF. In nucleotides, the CDR3 is TGTGCCAGCAGAACGGGATTAGAGACCCAGTACTTC.

The genes are TRBV27 and TRBJ1-1; 8 positions agree with TRBD1. CDR1 MNHEY and CDR2 SMNVEV come from the germline V gene (reference sequence). There are 15 residues in the CDR3. V trimming: 2 bases; J trimming: 5 bases; junction bases outside the gene matches: 7. CDR3 residues: CASSLSQGAYTEAFF. The CDR3 DNA reads as TGTGCCAGCAGTTTAAGTCAGGGGGCTTATACTGAAGCTTTCTTT.

The chain carries TRBV4-3 and TRBJ2-3; 10 bases fit TRBD2. This CDR3 region has 17 residues. V was clipped by 0 bases and J by 5 bases; unmatched bases: 8. CDR1 and CDR2 from the germline V gene are LGHNA and YSLEER. This chain's CDR3 is CASSQEGLAGEGDTQYF. In nucleotides, the CDR3 is TGCGCCAGCAGCCAAGAGGGTCTAGCGGGAGAGGGAGATACGCAGTATTTT.

This sequence joins TRBV7-9 and TRBJ2-2; 7 nucleotides agree with TRBD1. The trim removed 5 bases at V and 2 bases at J, leaving 5 bases unmatched. This CDR3 has 15 residues. From germline, CDR1 is SEHNR and CDR2 FQNEAQ (reference sequence). The CDR3 loop reads CASSERQGNTGELFF. The CDR3 DNA is TGTGCCAGCAGCGAGAGACAGGGAAACACCGGGGAGCTGTTTTTT.

CDR3 sequence: CASSFDSGADTQYF. The CDR3 nucleotides read TGTGCCAGCAGCTTTGATTCCGGAGCAGATACGCAGTATTTT. The chain has TRBV7-9 and TRBJ2-3, with no clear D. With 3 bases removed from V and 4 bases from J, the gap between germline ends came to 11 bases. This CDR3 spans 14 amino acids. CDR1 and CDR2 from the germline V gene are SEHNR and FQNEAQ (reference sequence).

The chain combines TRBV9 with TRBJ2-3, with TRBD2 matching over 11 bases. V dropped 0 bases and J dropped 1; count of bases not matched to a gene: 7. The CDR3 totals 18 residues. The germline gives CDR1 SGDLS, CDR2 YYNGEE. The CDR3 loop reads CASSVAESSGGRTDTQYF. Here the CDR3 DNA reads TGTGCCAGCAGCGTAGCTGAATCTAGCGGGGGGCGCACAGATACGCAGTATTTT.

J is TRBJ2-3 and V is TRBV11-2; 9 bases align to TRBD1. This CDR3 spans 14 amino acids. The germline CDR1 and CDR2 sequences are SGHAT and FQNNGV. V trimming: 5 bases; J trimming: 1 base; junction bases outside the gene matches: 1. DNA of the CDR3: TGTGCCAGCAGCCGGACAGGGGGCACAGATACGCAGTATTTT. Protein: CASSRTGGTDTQYF.

As to this clone: Additional DNA sequences in this sample encode the identical CDR3. The CDR3 coding sequence is TGTGCCAGCAGTTACTCGACCGACGAGCAGTACTTC. It encodes CASSYSTDEQYF. The J gene is TRBJ2-7, the V gene TRBV6-5; unclear D gene. Germline loops: CDR1 MNHEY, CDR2 SVGAGI. Trimming cost V 0 bases and J 5 bases, with 5 bases left between them. The CDR3 runs 12 residues.

This clone was seen a single time. The genes are TRBV28 and TRBJ1-1, with a weak D call TRBD1 (6 bases). This CDR3 comprises 14 residues. Trimming shortened V by 6 bases and J by 6 bases, and 17 bases separated the two germline ends. Germline CDR1 and CDR2: MDHEN and SYDVKM. The CDR3 here is CASSRTQGRPEAFF. The CDR3, as DNA: TGTGCCAGCAGCCGAACCCAGGGGAGACCTGAAGCTTTCTTT.

This chain joins TRBV9 and TRBJ2-1; 11 nucleotides match TRBD2. This CDR3 is 12 amino acids long. The germline gives CDR1 SGDLS, CDR2 YYNGEE. The junction had 1 base not matched to a gene; V was cut back by 4 bases and J by 10 bases. CDR3 in amino acids: CASSLAGGEQFF. In DNA, the CDR3 is TGTGCCAGCAGCCTAGCGGGAGGCGAGCAGTTCTTC.

This rearrangement joins TRBV7-9 to TRBJ2-3; 8 bases line up with TRBD2. V lost 8 bases and J lost 0; bases outside the gene matches: 16. This CDR3 is built from 18 residues. Germline CDR1 reads SEHNR; CDR2 reads FQNEAQ (reference sequence). CDR3 amino acids: CASGLWGGGPSSTDTQYF. The CDR3, as DNA: TGTGCCAGCGGTCTGTGGGGCGGGGGGCCTTCTAGCACAGATACGCAGTATTTT.

This rearrangement joins TRBV27 to TRBJ2-3; D could derive from TRBD1 or TRBD2 (5 bases each). Germline assignment: CDR1 MNHEY and CDR2 SMNVEV (reference sequence). CDR3 length: 13 amino acids. Trimming removed 6 bases at V and 6 bases at J, with 13 bases between. CDR3 bases: TGTGCCAGCAGAGGCACGGGGACGGATACGCAGTATTTT. Its protein is CASRGTGTDTQYF.

The rearrangement joins TRBV28 to TRBJ2-1; 9 bases agree with TRBD1. Unmatched junction bases numbered 8, after V lost 8 bases and J lost 6 bases. This CDR3 has 14 residues. Germline assignment: CDR1 MDHEN and CDR2 SYDVKM. The CDR3 nucleotides read TGTGCCAGCTGTACAGGGGGCTGGTTCAATGAGCAGTTCTTC. Translated, it gives CASCTGGWFNEQFF. Full variable domain (missing parts from reference TRBV28 and TRBJ2-1): DVKVTQSSRYLVKRTGEKVFLECVQDMDHENMFWYRQDPGLGLRLIYFSYDVKMKEKGDIPEGYSVSREKKERFSLILESASTNQTSMYLCASCTGGWFNEQFFGPGTRLTVL.

V gene TRBV10-2 combines with J gene TRBJ1-6; the D gene is possibly TRBD1 (5 bases). The germline gives CDR1 WSHSY, CDR2 SAAADI. Trimming stripped 0 bases from V and 0 bases from J, with 15 bases between. The length of the CDR3 is 19 residues. The CDR3 is CASSESGGGFSSYNSPLHF. The CDR3, as DNA: TGCGCCAGCAGTGAGTCAGGTGGGGGATTTAGCTCCTATAATTCACCCCTCCACTTT.

The gene calls are TRBV5-1 and TRBJ1-4; the D is unclear. Trimming pared 1 base from V and 3 bases from J, leaving 7 bases between. CDR3 length: 14 residues. Germline lookup yields CDR1 SGHRS and CDR2 YFSETQ. The CDR3 sequence: CASSLSGSNEKLFF. In DNA form, the CDR3 reads TGCGCCAGCAGCTTGTCAGGATCTAATGAAAAACTGTTTTTT.

The chain carries TRBV14 and TRBJ2-7; possible D gene TRBD2, 5 bases. Germline assignment: CDR1 SGHDN and CDR2 FVKESK. The CDR3 runs 15 residues. Trimming shortened V by 4 bases and J by 0 bases, and 13 bases separated the two germline ends. In nucleotides, the CDR3 is TGTGCCAGCAGCCTCGGACTTCCGCCCTCCTACGAGCAGTACTTC. Protein sequence: CASSLGLPPSYEQYF.

About this clone itself: In the same sample, other DNA sequences code for this CDR3. J is TRBJ1-1 and V is TRBV5-1, with D possibly matching TRBD1 (5 bases). This CDR3 contains 15 residues. Trimming shortened V by 0 bases and J by 0 bases, and 9 bases separated the two germline ends. The V gene's germline CDR1 is SGHRS and CDR2 YFSETQ. CDR3 sequence: CASSLGQGMNTEAFF. DNA of the CDR3: TGCGCCAGCAGCTTGGGTCAGGGAATGAACACTGAAGCTTTCTTT.

The V and J genes are TRBV28 and TRBJ2-7, with 11 bases matching TRBD1. CDR1 is MDHEN, CDR2 SYDVKM, per germline. This CDR3 spans 15 amino acids. Trimming cost V 7 bases and J 4 bases; bases outside gene matches: 9. The CDR3 loop reads CASTVGDRGLYEQYF. DNA of the CDR3: TGTGCCAGCACCGTGGGGGACAGGGGGTTATACGAGCAGTACTTC.

This sequence joins TRBV27 and TRBJ2-7, with 7 bases that match TRBD2. Germline CDR1 MNHEY, CDR2 SMNVEV (reference sequence). The V gene end was trimmed by 3 bases and the J gene end by 2 bases; junction bases not matched to a gene: 7. The CDR3 has 15 amino acids. The chain's CDR3 is CASSFSSSGTYEQYF. The CDR3 DNA follows: TGTGCCAGCAGTTTCTCGTCTAGCGGTACCTACGAGCAGTACTTC.

Here the CDR3 reads CASIVGISYEQYF. Here the CDR3 DNA reads TGTGCCTCCATAGTGGGGATCTCCTACGAGCAGTACTTC. J is TRBJ2-7 and V is TRBV30; unclear D gene. The CDR3 is 13 residues long. The germline V and J ends were trimmed by 7 bases and 0 bases, with 13 bases remaining between them. Germline V CDR1 and CDR2: GTSNPN, SVGIG (reference sequence).

This clone has only one observation. Other nucleotide sequences from this sample produce the same CDR3. The V and J genes are TRBV5-1 and TRBJ2-7, with D unclear. Germline-derived CDR1 and CDR2 are SGHRS and YFSETQ. The CDR3 extends over 13 amino acids. Trimming left V 0 bases short and J 1 base short, with 5 bases between. The CDR3 sequence is CASSLENSYEQYF. Written as DNA, the CDR3 is TGCGCCAGCAGCTTGGAGAATTCCTACGAGCAGTACTTC. Full variable domain (rest looked up from reference TRBV5-1 and TRBJ2-7): KAGVTQTPRYLIKTRGQQVTLSCSPISGHRSVSWYQQTPGQGLQFLFEYFSETQRNKGNFPGRFSGRQFSNSRSEMNVSTLELGDSALYLCASSLENSYEQYFGPGTRLTVT.